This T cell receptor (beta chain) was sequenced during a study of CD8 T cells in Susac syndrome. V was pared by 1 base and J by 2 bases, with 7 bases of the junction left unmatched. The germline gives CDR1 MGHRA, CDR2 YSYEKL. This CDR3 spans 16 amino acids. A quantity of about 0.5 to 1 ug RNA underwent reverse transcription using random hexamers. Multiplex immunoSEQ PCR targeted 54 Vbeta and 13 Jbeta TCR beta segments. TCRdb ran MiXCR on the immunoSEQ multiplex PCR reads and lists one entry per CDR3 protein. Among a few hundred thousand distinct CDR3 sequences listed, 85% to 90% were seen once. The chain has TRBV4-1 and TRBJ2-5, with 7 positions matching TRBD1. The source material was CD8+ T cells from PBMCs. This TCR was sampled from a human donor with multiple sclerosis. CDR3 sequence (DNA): TGCGCCAGCAGCCAAGGCAACAGGGGTTTACAAGAGACCCAGTACTTC. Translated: CASSQGNRGLQETQYF.